This T cell receptor beta chain appears in the sequencing data of a study of T-cell reconstitution after alpha-beta-depleted transplantation in children. A library of TCRbeta sequences, prepared with unique molecular identifiers, was generated. TCRdb re-derived calls from the PCR reads in MiXCR, one entry per CDR3 protein. This table has about 98,000 distinct CDR3 sequences, less than 25% appearing once. The CDR3 totals 12 residues. Trimming took 4 bases from V and 6 from J, leaving 7 bases between them. With respect to this clonotype: Its antigen remains unidentified.

Study-level findings and limits: Reportedly, roughly two months post-transplant, alpha-beta T cells arose from several hundred expanded graft clones. From surviving recipient T cells and thymic progenitors came the high day-60 TCRbeta diversity observed in some patients.

The chain employs TRBV12-3 or TRBV12-4 and TRBJ2-4, with no clear D. The sequencing used PBMCs, collected before TCRalphabeta/CD19-depleted stem cell transplant. This clonotype was sampled from a boy aged 2-15 years with acute lymphoblastic leukemia, due to receive a stem cell transplant. CDR3 nucleotides: TGTGCCAGCAGTTCATCCCGAAACATTCAGTACTTC. Protein product: CASSSSRNIQYF.